These 18 T cell receptor beta chains originate from one sample sequenced in a study of blood T cells in healthy people across ages. Primed by a sample-barcoded 5' primer and a J-beta primer mix, a second PCR proceeded for about 6 to 12 cycles. MiXCR was run by TCRdb on the 5' RACE reads, yielding one entry per CDR3 protein. This sample yields 760,000 or so distinct CDR3 sequences, of which just under 25% are seen a single time; more than 8.5% belongs to the top ten. The data also belong to a second study, concerning T cells of mothers and their children.

The specimen sequenced was blood. The receptors were sampled from a boy aged 5-17 years in good health.

V usage is TRBV4-1 and J usage is TRBJ1-6, with D possibly TRBD1 on 6 matching bases. Germline V gives CDR1 MGHRA, CDR2 YSYEKL. This CDR3 comprises 17 residues. The V end was cut by 3 bases, the J end by 7 bases, with 19 bases between. The CDR3 region is CASSQTTLTGPNSPLHF. CDR3 coding DNA: TGCGCCAGCAGCCAGACTACCCTGACAGGCCCGAATTCACCCCTCCACTTT.

This chain joins TRBV6-1 and TRBJ2-5, with unresolved D. The end of the DNA is better explained by TRBJ2-1, so the J call may be wrong. CDR1 is MNHNS, CDR2 SASEGT, per germline. CDR3 length: 13 residues. CDR3 residues: CASSEFYYNEQFF. The CDR3 coding sequence is TGTGCCAGCAGTGAATTCTACTACAATGAGCAGTTCTTC.

There are a few counts of this clonotype. CDR3: CASKRQGNTEAFF. DNA of the CDR3: TGTGCCAGTAAACGCCAGGGGAACACTGAAGCTTTCTTT. The V gene is TRBV7-2, the J gene TRBJ1-1, with D possibly matching TRBD1 (5 bases). Germline V gene data show CDR1 as SGHTA and CDR2 as FQGNSA. This CDR3 spans 13 amino acids. V lost 9 bases to trimming and J lost 1 base, with 12 bases between them.

Concerning this clonotype: At one boundary the junction diverges from the germline segment, which might be a read error. The chain is built from TRBV5-1 and TRBJ2-7, with 9 bases lining up with TRBD1. Germline V CDR1 and CDR2: SGHRS, YFSETQ. CDR3 size: 14 residues. This chain's CDR3 is CASSEGTGTHEQYF. The CDR3 coding sequence is TGCGCCAGCAGCGAGGGGACAGGGACCCACGAACAGTACTTC.

This clonotype appeared a few times. The J gene is TRBJ2-5, the V gene TRBV27; 8 nucleotides agree with TRBD1. The J call may be wrong; the DNA end is better matched by TRBJ2-7. The CDR3 runs to 14 residues. Germline values: CDR1 MNHEY, CDR2 SMNVEV (reference sequence). CDR3: CASRQQGVSYEQYF. The CDR3 DNA reads as TGTGCCAGCAGGCAACAGGGGGTCTCCTACGAGCAGTACTTC.

The chain joins TRBV3-1 to TRBJ2-5, with D possibly matching TRBD2 (5 bases). With 0 bases removed from V and 1 base from J, the gap between germline ends came to 15 bases. The germline V gene encodes CDR1 LGHDT and CDR2 YNNKEL (reference sequence). The CDR3 contains 17 residues. The CDR3 DNA reads TGTGCCAGCAGCCAAGATCTCCTTACGGGATTCCAAGAGACCCAGTACTTC. Protein sequence: CASSQDLLTGFQETQYF.

The CDR3 protein is CASTGGEITDTQYF. The CDR3 DNA sequence: TGTGCCAGCACAGGTGGGGAGATCACAGATACGCAGTATTTT. The rearrangement uses TRBV2 and TRBJ2-3; D possibly corresponds to TRBD2 (5 bases). The CDR3 length is 14 residues. From germline, CDR1 is SNHLY and CDR2 FYNNEI. The germline V and J ends were trimmed by 7 bases and 2 bases, with 13 bases remaining between them.

A few counts support this clonotype. V usage is TRBV6-5 and J usage is TRBJ2-4; possibly TRBD2 for D (5 bases). In germline, CDR1 is MNHEY, CDR2 SVGAGI. This CDR3 is 17 amino acids long. The germline V and J ends were trimmed by 1 base and 0 bases, with 13 bases remaining between them. CDR3 sequence reads: CASSYFPGSEAKNIQYF. The DNA for the CDR3 is TGTGCCAGCAGTTACTTCCCGGGATCTGAAGCCAAAAACATTCAGTACTTC.

This clonotype was seen a handful of times. The chain joins TRBV10-3 to TRBJ2-2; maybe TRBD2 (6 bases). V lost 8 bases and J 0 bases, leaving 13 bases between the germline ends. The CDR3 is 15 amino acids. Germline V gene data show CDR1 as ENHRY and CDR2 as SYGVKD. The CDR3 DNA follows: TGTGCCATCGGTTCGGGACTCTCGAACACCGGGGAGCTGTTTTTT. Its protein product is CAIGSGLSNTGELFF.

This chain connects TRBV2 to TRBJ2-7; the D is unclear. Germline V gene lookup returns CDR1 SNHLY and CDR2 FYNNEI. V lost 2 bases and J lost 3, with 8 bases in between. The CDR3 has 13 amino acids. DNA of the CDR3: TGTGCCAGCAGTGAACCCTTCGACTACGAGCAGTACTTC. This translates into CASSEPFDYEQYF. The full variable domain, with the rest looked up from reference TRBV2 and TRBJ2-7, is EPEVTQTPSHQVTQMGQEVILRCVPISNHLYFYWYRQILGQKVEFLVSFYNNEISEKSEIFDDQFSVERPDGSNFTLKIRSTKLEDSAMYFCASSEPFDYEQYFGPGTRLTVT.

The chain carries TRBV5-8 and TRBJ2-7, with D unresolved. This CDR3 is built from 12 residues. Germline V CDR1 and CDR2: SGHTS, YDEGEE. V lost 2 bases and J lost 12, with 15 bases in between. In nucleotides, the CDR3 is TGTGCCAGCAGCTTAATTCGCGTCCAACCGTACTTC. This encodes CASSLIRVQPYF.

This clonotype has just a few counts. An end of the junction does not agree with germline; a read error may underlie this. The gene calls are TRBV11-2 and TRBJ2-4; no clear D gene. This CDR3 contains 16 residues. The germline V gene encodes CDR1 SGHAT and CDR2 FQNNGV. CDR3 in DNA: TGTGCCAGCAGCCACCAGCTAGTGGATAGTACCTACATTCAGTGCTTC. Its translation: CASSHQLVDSTYIQCF.

The chain couples TRBV7-9 to TRBJ1-2; 9 nucleotides agree with TRBD1. V was clipped by 8 bases and J by 13 bases; unmatched bases: 17. This CDR3 is 14 amino acids long. CDR1 and CDR2 from the germline V gene are SEHNR and FQNEAQ (reference sequence). CDR3 in DNA: TGTGCCAGCGGGGAACCGGGACAGGGAAGTAGTAGCACCTTC. Translation gives CASGEPGQGSSSTF.

This clonotype was seen many times. The chain employs TRBV6-5 and TRBJ2-1; a possible D gene is TRBD2 (5 bases). There are 11 residues in the CDR3. V was cut by 7 bases and J by 10 bases, with 11 bases left in between. Germline CDR1 and CDR2: MNHEY and SVGAGI. CDR3 coding DNA: TGTGCCAGCACCACGGGGTGGGAGCAGTTCTTC. Protein sequence: CASTTGWEQFF.

This clonotype turned up a few times. The J gene is TRBJ2-1, the V gene TRBV11-1, with no clear D. The last part of the DNA fits TRBJ2-7 better; the J call may be wrong. This CDR3 region has 12 residues. CDR1 and CDR2 from the germline V gene are SGHAT and FQDESV (reference sequence). This CDR3 is CASSKDLYEQYF. The CDR3 nucleotides read TGTGCCAGCAGTAAGGACCTCTACGAGCAGTACTTC.

For this clonotype: It is likely a read error, because the conserved phenylalanine at the end of the CDR3 is missing. This chain links TRBV28 with TRBJ1-2; 7 nucleotides match TRBD1. This CDR3 is 15 amino acids long. The V segment lost 7 bases and the J segment 8 bases; nucleotides outside the gene matches: 16. CDR1 is MDHEN, CDR2 SYDVKM, per germline. This CDR3 is CASTTQGGGAAGYTL. As DNA, the CDR3 is TGTGCCAGCACCACCCAGGGAGGGGGCGCAGCCGGCTACACCCTC.

This clonotype was counted a few times. The chain joins TRBV9 to TRBJ2-5; D perhaps matches TRBD2 (6 bases). V was trimmed by 3 bases and J by 5 bases, leaving 14 bases between them. Germline-derived CDR1 and CDR2 are SGDLS and YYNGEE. The CDR3 loop spans 14 amino acids. CDR3 sequence (DNA): TGTGCCAGCAGCGCCGGGGCGCGGGACGAGACCCAGTACTTC. Translation gives CASSAGARDETQYF.

This clonotype was recorded a few times. The CDR3 nucleotides are TGTGCCAGCTCACCACCCAGGACAGGGGGTGAAAAACTGTTTTTT. It encodes CASSPPRTGGEKLFF. The J gene is TRBJ1-4, the V gene TRBV18; 10 bases are a match to TRBD1. V dropped 0 bases and J dropped 7; count of bases not matched to a gene: 2. The V gene's germline CDR1 is KGHSH and CDR2 LQKENI. The CDR3 extends over 15 amino acids.